This TCR beta chain is drawn from a study of T cell repertoires in cytomegalovirus infection. Across the whole study: Based on public TCR beta signatures, there were indications of CMV infection and of a matching HLA type.

This clonotype has a handful of counts. MiXCR, run by TCRdb on the reads, gives a single entry per CDR3 protein. The sample lists nearly 650,000 distinct CDR3 sequences; less than 25% were seen once. Germline lookup yields CDR1 SEHNR and CDR2 FQNEAQ (reference sequence). The CDR3 has 14 amino acids. Trimming took off 7 bases at V and 3 bases at J, with 15 bases between the two ends. The V gene is TRBV7-9, the J gene TRBJ1-1, with D possibly matching TRBD1 (6 bases). Material for sequencing was CD8+ T cells from PBMCs. The TCR originated in a human donor in good health (CMV status not recorded). Some clones in this sample may be carry-over from other donors' samples. DNA of the CDR3: TGTGCCAGCACCTCAGGGGTCAGATACACTGAAGCTTTCTTT. It yields the protein CASTSGVRYTEAFF.